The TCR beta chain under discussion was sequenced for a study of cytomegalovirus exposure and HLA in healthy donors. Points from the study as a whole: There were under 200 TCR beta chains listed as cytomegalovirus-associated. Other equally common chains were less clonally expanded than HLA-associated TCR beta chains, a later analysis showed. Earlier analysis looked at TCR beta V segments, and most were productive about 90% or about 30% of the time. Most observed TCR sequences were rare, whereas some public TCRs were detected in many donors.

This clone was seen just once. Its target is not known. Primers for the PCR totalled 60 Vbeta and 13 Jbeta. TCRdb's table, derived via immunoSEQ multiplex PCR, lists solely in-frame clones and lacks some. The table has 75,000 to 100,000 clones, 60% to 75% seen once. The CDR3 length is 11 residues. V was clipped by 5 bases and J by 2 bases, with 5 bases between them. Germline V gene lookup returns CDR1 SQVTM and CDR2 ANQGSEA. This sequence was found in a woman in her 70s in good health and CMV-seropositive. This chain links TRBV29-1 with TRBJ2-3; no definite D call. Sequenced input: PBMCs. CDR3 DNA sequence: TGCAGCGTTACCTACACAGATACGCAGTATTTT. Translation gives CSVTYTDTQYF.